The 12 T cell receptor beta chains reported below all come from one sample, sequenced in a study of T cell responses to AZD1222 COVID-19 vaccine. Some clones are missing from TCRdb's copy, which holds only in-frame ones; the method was immunoSEQ multiplex PCR. The table lists under 150,000 clones, around 88% of them singletons. This material consisted of peripheral blood, taken on day 0 of AZD1222 vaccination. Every receptor here comes from an adult in good health.

J is TRBJ2-1 and V is TRBV18; 7 bases are a match to TRBD2. The J segment lost 5 bases and the V segment lost 0 bases, leaving 7 bases of the junction unmatched. Germline lookup yields CDR1 KGHSH and CDR2 LQKENI. The CDR3 spans 16 residues. For the CDR3, the DNA is TGTGCCAGCTCACCACCGGTTGCGGGAGTTCACAATGAGCAGTTCTTC. Its protein product is CASSPPVAGVHNEQFF.

The chain recombines TRBV30 with TRBJ2-1; D remains unclear. Trimming left V 0 bases short and J 2 bases short, with 17 bases between. The V gene's germline CDR1 is GTSNPN and CDR2 SVGIG (reference sequence). This CDR3 has 17 amino acids. The CDR3 DNA is TGTGCCTGGAGTGTCCCCACTTTGGCCAGAACCTACAATGAGCAGTTCTTC. Translation gives CAWSVPTLARTYNEQFF.

This chain joins TRBV28 and TRBJ2-7; D gene unclear. CDR3 length: 11 amino acids. Trimming left V 6 bases short and J 4 bases short, with 7 bases between. The germline V gene encodes CDR1 MDHEN and CDR2 SYDVKM. The DNA of the CDR3 is TGTGCCAGCAGGCAGAGTTACGAGCAGTACTTC. Protein product: CASRQSYEQYF.

The chain uses TRBV5-1 and TRBJ1-1, with TRBD1 identical over 8 bases. J was trimmed by 3 bases and V by 0 bases; bases with no gene match: 1. Per the germline V gene, CDR1 is SGHRS and CDR2 is YFSETQ. The CDR3 sequence is 14 residues long. The CDR3 DNA reads as TGCGCCAGCAGCTTGGCGACAGGGGACACTGAAGCTTTCTTT. Translated: CASSLATGDTEAFF.

This chain joins TRBV6-2 or TRBV6-3 and TRBJ1-5; D is perhaps TRBD1 (6 bases). In germline, CDR1 is MNHEY, CDR2 SVGEGT. There are 13 residues in the CDR3. Trimming removed 4 bases at V and 6 bases at J, with 10 bases between. CDR3 in DNA: TGTGCCAGCAGTTCCACAGGGCTTCAGCCCCAGCATTTT. Translation: CASSSTGLQPQHF.

This sequence joins TRBV19 and TRBJ1-5, with D tentatively TRBD1 (6 bases). The CDR3 spans 14 residues. Germline CDR1 is LNHDA and CDR2 is SQIVND (reference sequence). The germline V and J ends were trimmed by 10 bases and 5 bases, with 18 bases remaining between them. CDR3 amino acids: CATQGQGRYQPQHF. In nucleotides, the CDR3 is TGTGCCACCCAGGGTCAGGGGCGATATCAGCCCCAGCATTTT. The variable domain in full, completed from reference TRBV19 and TRBJ1-5, reads DGGITQSPKYLFRKEGQNVTLSCEQNLNHDAMYWYRQDPGQGLRLIYYSQIVNDFQKGDIAEGYSVSREKKESFPLTVTSAQKNPTAFYLCATQGQGRYQPQHFGDGTRLSIL.

V and J are TRBV7-9 and TRBJ1-3; the D gene is possibly TRBD1 (6 bases). This CDR3 is built from 16 residues. Trimming took 5 bases from V and 6 from J, leaving 20 bases between them. Germline assignment: CDR1 SEHNR and CDR2 FQNEAQ (reference sequence). CDR3 residues: CASSNSQGLGENTIYF. CDR3 nucleotides: TGTGCCAGCAGCAACTCACAGGGTCTCGGGGAAAACACCATATATTTT.

With respect to this clone: The sample contains more than one DNA sequence encoding this CDR3. The chain is built from TRBV7-9 and TRBJ2-3, with 9 bases identical to TRBD2. There are 15 residues in the CDR3. In germline, CDR1 is SEHNR, CDR2 FQNEAQ (reference sequence). V was pared by 1 base and J by 1 base, with 0 bases of the junction left unmatched. This chain's CDR3 is CASSLGTSGTDTQYF. CDR3 DNA: TGTGCCAGCAGCTTAGGGACTAGCGGCACAGATACGCAGTATTTT.

The genes are TRBV6-2 or TRBV6-3 and TRBJ2-1; D perhaps matches TRBD2 (6 bases). Germline CDR1 MNHEY, CDR2 SVGEGT. The germline V and J ends were trimmed by 0 bases and 5 bases, with 8 bases remaining between them. This CDR3 has 14 amino acids. The CDR3 protein is CASSYSRGNNEQFF. CDR3 nucleotides: TGTGCCAGCAGTTACTCTCGGGGGAACAATGAGCAGTTCTTC.

CDR3 sequence (DNA): TGCGCCAGCAGCCAAGCTGGCAGGGCGGACTATGGCTACACCTTC. It translates to CASSQAGRADYGYTF. This chain connects TRBV4-3 to TRBJ1-2; D is perhaps TRBD1 (5 bases). V was clipped by 1 base and J by 3 bases, with 12 bases between them. There are 15 residues in the CDR3. The germline V gene has CDR1 LGHNA and CDR2 YSLEER.

The chain carries TRBV12-3 or TRBV12-4 and TRBJ2-7; D is undetermined. This CDR3 spans 11 amino acids. V lost 4 bases and J 7 bases, leaving 8 bases between the germline ends. The CDR3 loop is CASSSRKEQYF. As DNA, the CDR3 is TGTGCCAGCAGTTCCCGGAAGGAGCAGTACTTC.

J is TRBJ1-5 and V is TRBV6-1; D may be TRBD1 (6 bases). Germline V lookup: CDR1 MNHNS, CDR2 SASEGT. CDR3 length equals 19 residues. V lost 4 bases and J 5 bases, leaving 27 bases between the germline ends. CDR3 coding DNA: TGTGCCAGCAGTGCCCGTTGGGAACAGGGTTTAACGGGGTATCAGCCCCAGCATTTT. This translates into CASSARWEQGLTGYQPQHF.